What follows describes a single TCR beta chain. This receptor's antigen is unknown. No clone much larger than this one lies a single base away; base qualities are absent. These data belong to a study of CD8 T cells in Susac syndrome (dated by TCRdb to the late 2010s). Some background on the complete study: Whether CD8+ T cell activation and differentiation in Susac syndrome was antigen driven was tested using repertoire sequencing. Clonality of the CD8+ T cell repertoire was compared between 11 to 12 healthy donors, 14 Susac syndrome patients and under 19 multiple sclerosis patients. Beyond this particular receptor, the publication reports: The TCR sequencing and HLA analysis was acknowledged to have included a relatively small number of individuals.

High-throughput TCR beta sequencing profiled peripheral blood CD8+ and CD4+ T cells from healthy donors, Susac syndrome patients and multiple sclerosis patients. Healthy donors were age- and sex-matched controls. Bulk CD8+ and CD4+ T cells were purified by magnetic negative isolation, while CD8+ TEMRA cells were enriched using FACS. Blood was collected in EDTA tubes and processed within 24 hours, with PBMCs isolated through density gradient centrifugation. PBMCs destined for TCR sequencing were cryopreserved in liquid nitrogen and later thawed in a 37 °C water bath. Purity of sorted or isolated CD4+, CD8+ and CD8+ TEMRA cells was at least 90%. RNA was extracted with the RNeasy kit and about 0.5 to 1 ug was reverse transcribed using random hexamers. The immunoSEQ multiplex PCR assay, which covers 54 Vbeta and 13 Jbeta segments, was used to amplify TCR beta CDR3 regions. PCR amplification bias was corrected by using a synthetic template baseline for primer optimization and computational correction. On the authors' methods: Reads were annotated to V, D and J genes according to IMGT and were analyzed with immunoSEQ Analyzer, with only productive sequences retained. To calculate clonality, Shannon entropy was normalized by log2 of the number of productive unique sequences and then subtracted from one. Public and private clones were assessed among the 100 most prevalent clones of each patient and control. Susac-specific clones were defined as absent from healthy and MS cohorts, about 1,000 published viral clones and other ImmuneACCESS disease sequences. TCRdb reran the public reads through fastp at Q25 and MiXCR, keeping productive beta chains. Every entry covers one CDR3 protein and lists the most common genes and DNA from its rows. TCRdb, rather than the study authors, made the V and J calls. The sample table lists some 95,000 distinct CDR3 sequences, about 93% of them with a count of one. The ten largest clonotypes hold about 0.32% of the sample.

Counted from cysteine to phenylalanine, this CDR3 has 15 amino acids. CDR3 DNA only is kept here, 45 bases in frame from base 1. For this chain, trimming is 5 bases at the V end and 3 bases at the J end, and the number of junction bases without a gene match is 6. In the germline V gene, CDR1 corresponds to SGHVS and CDR2 to FQNEAQ. The chain uses TRBV7-8 and TRBJ1-2, and TRBD1 aligns with 10 junction nucleotides. The sequenced sample was CD8+ T cells from PBMCs. The TCR originated in a human donor in good health. The DNA sequence is given as TGTGCCAGCAGCGCAGGGACAGGGGACCACTATGGCTACACCTTC. Protein translation: CASSAGTGDHYGYTF.